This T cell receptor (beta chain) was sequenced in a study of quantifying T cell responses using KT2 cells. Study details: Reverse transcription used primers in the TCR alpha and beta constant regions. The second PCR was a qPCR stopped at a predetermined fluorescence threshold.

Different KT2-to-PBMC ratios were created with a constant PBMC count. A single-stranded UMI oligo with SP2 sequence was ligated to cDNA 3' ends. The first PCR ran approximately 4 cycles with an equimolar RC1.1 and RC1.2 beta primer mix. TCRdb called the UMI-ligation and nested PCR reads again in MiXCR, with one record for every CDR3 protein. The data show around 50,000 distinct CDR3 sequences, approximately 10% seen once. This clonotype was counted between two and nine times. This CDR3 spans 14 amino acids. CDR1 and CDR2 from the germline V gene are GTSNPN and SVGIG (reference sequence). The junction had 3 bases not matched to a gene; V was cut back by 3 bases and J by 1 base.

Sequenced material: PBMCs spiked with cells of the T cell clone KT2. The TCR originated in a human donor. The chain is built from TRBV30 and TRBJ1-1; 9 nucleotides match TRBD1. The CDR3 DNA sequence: TGTGCCTGGAGGACAGGGGGTACGAACACTGAAGCTTTCTTT. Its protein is CAWRTGGTNTEAFF.